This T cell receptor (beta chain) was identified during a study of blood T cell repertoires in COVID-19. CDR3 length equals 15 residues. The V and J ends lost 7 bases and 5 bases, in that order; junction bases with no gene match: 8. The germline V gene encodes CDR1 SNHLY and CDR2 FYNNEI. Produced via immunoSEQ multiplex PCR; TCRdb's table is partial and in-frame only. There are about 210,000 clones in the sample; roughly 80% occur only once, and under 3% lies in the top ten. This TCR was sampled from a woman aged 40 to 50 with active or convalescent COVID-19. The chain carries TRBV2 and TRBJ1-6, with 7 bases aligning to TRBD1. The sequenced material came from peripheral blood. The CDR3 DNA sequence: TGTGCCAGCAAAGTACAGGGGTCGAATAATTCACCCCTCCACTTT. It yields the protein CASKVQGSNNSPLHF.